This TCR beta chain was recorded in a study of blood T cells in healthy people across ages. Germline CDR1 is SGHTA and CDR2 is FQGNSA. The CDR3 spans 14 residues. On this clonotype itself: What it recognizes is unknown. Possible read error: a much larger clone is one base away.

General study results and limits: Considered underestimates were the diversity estimates obtained from one million T cells. Strong correlation was found linking TCR beta diversity to naive T cell percentage.

The use of a sample-barcoded 5' primer and a J-beta primer mix characterized a second PCR of roughly 7 to 11 cycles. Tagging of each cDNA molecule was performed by a template-switch adaptor with 12 random nucleotides. TCRdb redid the calling of the 5' RACE reads with MiXCR, one entry per CDR3 protein. Among roughly 1,700,000 distinct CDR3 sequences listed, approximately 30% were seen once. The TCR originated in a woman in her twenties or thirties in good health. The chain has TRBV7-2 and TRBJ2-4, with D perhaps given as TRBD1 or TRBD2 (5 bases each). The DNA end lines up better with TRBJ2-7; the J call may be wrong. Specimen: blood. In DNA form, the CDR3 reads TGTGCCAGCAGCTACGGGACGGCGTTTTGCGAGCAGTACTTC. Translating gives CASSYGTAFCEQYF.